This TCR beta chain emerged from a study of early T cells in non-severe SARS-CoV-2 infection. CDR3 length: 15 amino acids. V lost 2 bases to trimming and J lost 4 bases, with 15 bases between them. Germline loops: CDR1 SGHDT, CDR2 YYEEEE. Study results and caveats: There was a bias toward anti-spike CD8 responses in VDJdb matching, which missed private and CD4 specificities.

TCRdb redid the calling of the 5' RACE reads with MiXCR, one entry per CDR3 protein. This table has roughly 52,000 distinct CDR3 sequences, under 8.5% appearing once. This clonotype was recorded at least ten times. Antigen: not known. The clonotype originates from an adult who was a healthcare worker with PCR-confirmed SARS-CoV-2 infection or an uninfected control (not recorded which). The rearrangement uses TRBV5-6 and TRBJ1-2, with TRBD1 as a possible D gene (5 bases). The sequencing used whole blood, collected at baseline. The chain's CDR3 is CASSFFSGVGYGYTF. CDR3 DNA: TGTGCCAGCAGCTTCTTTTCGGGGGTTGGCTATGGCTACACCTTC.